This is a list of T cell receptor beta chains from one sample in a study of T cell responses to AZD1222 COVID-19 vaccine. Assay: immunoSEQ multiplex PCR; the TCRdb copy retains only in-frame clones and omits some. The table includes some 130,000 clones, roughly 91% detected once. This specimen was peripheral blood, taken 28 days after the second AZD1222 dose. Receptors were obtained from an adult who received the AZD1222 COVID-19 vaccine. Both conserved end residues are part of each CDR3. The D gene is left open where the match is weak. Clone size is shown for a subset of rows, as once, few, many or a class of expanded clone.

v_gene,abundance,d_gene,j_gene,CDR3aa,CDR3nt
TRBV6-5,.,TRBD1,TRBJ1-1,CASGPDRAGTEAFF,TGTGCCAGCGGTCCTGACAGGGCTGGCACTGAAGCTTTCTTT
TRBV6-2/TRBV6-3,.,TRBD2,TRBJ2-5,CASSRLAETQYF,TGTGCCAGCAGCCGACTAGCGGAGACCCAGTACTTC
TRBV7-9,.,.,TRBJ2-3,CASSPPELGSDLDTQYF,TGTGCCAGCAGCCCCCCCGAACTTGGGTCGGACCTAGATACGCAGTATTTT
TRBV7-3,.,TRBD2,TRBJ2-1,CASSDLGLANEQFF,TGTGCCAGCAGCGACCTGGGACTAGCTAATGAGCAGTTCTTC
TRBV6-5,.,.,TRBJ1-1,CASSYGLRSDTEAFF,TGTGCCAGCAGTTACGGCCTCCGGAGTGACACTGAAGCTTTCTTT
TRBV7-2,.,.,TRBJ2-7,CASSQGRGWIYEQYF,TGTGCCAGCAGCCAAGGGCGGGGATGGATCTACGAGCAGTACTTC
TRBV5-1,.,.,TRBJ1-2,CASSLLGQNYGYTF,TGCGCCAGCAGCTTGCTCGGACAGAACTATGGCTACACCTTC
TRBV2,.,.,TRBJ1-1,CASSEVGETEAFF,TGTGCCAGCAGTGAAGTAGGGGAGACTGAAGCTTTCTTT
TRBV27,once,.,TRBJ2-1,CASSFSRGELPYNEQFF,TGTGCCAGCAGTTTCTCACGGGGAGAACTTCCCTACAATGAGCAGTTCTTC
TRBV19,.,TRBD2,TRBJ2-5,CASSPWLSSGGSLWGQETQYF,TGTGCCAGTAGTCCATGGCTCTCCAGCGGGGGATCCCTGTGGGGGCAAGAGACCCAGTACTTC
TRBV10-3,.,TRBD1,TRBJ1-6,CAISETRRTGGRDNSPLHF,TGTGCCATCAGTGAAACCAGACGGACAGGGGGGAGAGATAATTCACCCCTCCACTTT
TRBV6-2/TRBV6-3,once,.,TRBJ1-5,CASSFQSNQPQHF,TGTGCCAGCAGTTTTCAAAGCAATCAGCCCCAGCATTTT
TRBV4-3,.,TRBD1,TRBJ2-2,CASSQAGTGAFTGELFF,TGCGCCAGCAGCCAAGCCGGGACAGGGGCTTTCACCGGGGAGCTGTTTTTT
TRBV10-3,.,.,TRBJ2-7,CAISDLRGVPNEQYF,TGTGCCATCAGTGACCTTAGAGGGGTTCCCAACGAGCAGTACTTC
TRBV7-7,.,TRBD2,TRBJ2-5,CASSPTSVGETQYF,TGTGCTAGCAGCCCGACTAGCGTCGGGGAGACCCAGTACTTC
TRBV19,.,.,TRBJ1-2,CASSDYGYTF,TGTGCCAGTAGTGACTATGGCTACACCTTC
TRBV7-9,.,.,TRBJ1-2,CASSLSGGLDGYTF,TGTGCCAGCAGCTTATCTGGGGGCCTTGACGGCTACACCTTC
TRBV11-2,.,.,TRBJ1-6,CASSLEGGLDSPLHF,TGTGCCAGCAGCTTAGAGGGGGGGCTGGATTCACCCCTCCACTTT
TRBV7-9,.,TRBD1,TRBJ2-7,CASSSPGTASYEQYF,TGTGCCAGCAGCTCCCCCGGGACAGCCTCCTACGAGCAGTACTTC
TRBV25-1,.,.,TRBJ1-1,CASSGGPNGMNTEAFF,TGTGCCAGCAGTGGGGGCCCCAACGGTATGAACACTGAAGCTTTCTTT
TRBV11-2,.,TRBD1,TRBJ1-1,CASSLTTGGMGEAFF,TGTGCCAGCAGCCTAACGACAGGGGGAATGGGTGAAGCTTTCTTT
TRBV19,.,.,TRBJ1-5,CASRDLRSNQPQHF,TGTGCCAGCAGGGACCTTAGGTCTAATCAGCCCCAGCATTTT
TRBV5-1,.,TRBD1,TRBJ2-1,CASSLVQGANNEQFF,TGCGCCAGCAGCTTAGTCCAGGGGGCTAACAATGAGCAGTTCTTC
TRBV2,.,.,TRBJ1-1,CASFGDLNTEAFF,TGTGCCAGCTTTGGGGACCTGAACACTGAAGCTTTCTTT
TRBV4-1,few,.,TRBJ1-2,CASSLGGGYTF,TGCGCCAGCAGCCTGGGTGGGGGCTACACCTTC
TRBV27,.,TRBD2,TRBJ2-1,CASSLLTSGGYNEQFF,TGTGCCAGCAGTTTGTTGACTAGCGGAGGATACAATGAGCAGTTCTTC
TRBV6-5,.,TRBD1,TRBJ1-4,CASRGTGGAEKLFF,TGTGCCAGCAGGGGGACAGGGGGCGCGGAAAAACTGTTTTTT
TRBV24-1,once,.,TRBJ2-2,CATSVPNTGELFF,TGTGCCACCAGTGTTCCGAACACCGGGGAGCTGTTTTTT
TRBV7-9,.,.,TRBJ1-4,CASSLAGGGPNEKLFF,TGTGCCAGCAGCTTAGCCGGAGGGGGACCTAATGAAAAACTGTTTTTT
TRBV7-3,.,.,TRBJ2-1,CASSPGQYNEQFF,TGTGCCAGCAGCCCAGGACAGTACAATGAGCAGTTCTTC
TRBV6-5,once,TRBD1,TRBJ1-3,CASSYRDRGNTIYF,TGTGCCAGCAGTTATAGGGACAGAGGAAACACCATATATTTT
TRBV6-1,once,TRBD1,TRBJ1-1,CASSEPVGGPMNTEAFF,TGTGCCAGCAGTGAACCAGTAGGGGGCCCCATGAACACTGAAGCTTTCTTT
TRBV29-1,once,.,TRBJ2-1,CSVEDGGEQFF,TGCAGCGTTGAAGATGGGGGAGAGCAGTTCTTC
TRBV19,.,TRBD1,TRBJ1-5,CATDPGQLDNQPQHF,TGTGCCACCGATCCGGGACAGCTTGATAATCAGCCCCAGCATTTT
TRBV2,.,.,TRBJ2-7,CASMAFVTGDSYEQYF,TGTGCCAGCATGGCGTTCGTGACAGGAGACTCCTACGAGCAGTACTTC
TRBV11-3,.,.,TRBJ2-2,CASSFSGSNTGELFF,TGTGCCAGCAGCTTTAGCGGATCGAACACCGGGGAGCTGTTTTTT
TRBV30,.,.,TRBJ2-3,CAWSITGADTQYF,TGTGCCTGGAGTATCACGGGGGCAGATACGCAGTATTTT